One and the same sample provided the 14 T cell receptor beta chains below, sequenced in a study of CD8 T cells in ankylosing spondylitis. In TCRdb, the 5' RACE reads were re-called with MiXCR into one record per CDR3 protein. The data hold roughly 38,000 distinct CDR3 sequences, with approximately 15% observed a single time. The sample consisted of blood. The receptors come from a male donor with ankylosing spondylitis or in good health (not recorded which).

This clonotype occurred a few times. The chain employs TRBV11-2 and TRBJ2-2; D may be TRBD2 (6 bases). The CDR3 covers 14 residues. CDR1 SGHAT and CDR2 FQNNGV come from the germline V gene. The V and J ends lost 5 bases and 2 bases respectively, with 9 bases between them. The CDR3 region is CASSQGLNTGELFF. The DNA for the CDR3 is TGTGCCAGCAGCCAGGGACTTAACACCGGGGAGCTGTTTTTT.

This clonotype is medium-sized. V is TRBV4-3 and J is TRBJ2-1; 13 nucleotides align to TRBD2. The CDR3 covers 16 residues. Trimming cost V 4 bases and J 3 bases; bases outside gene matches: 3. CDR1 LGHNA and CDR2 YSLEER come from the germline V gene. CDR3 sequence reads: CASSRGTSGDYNEQFF. The CDR3 DNA is TGCGCCAGCAGCCGAGGGACTAGCGGGGACTACAATGAGCAGTTCTTC.

The chain links TRBV29-1 to TRBJ2-1; D tentatively fits TRBD1 or TRBD2 (5 bases each). CDR3 length: 11 residues. The V gene's germline CDR1 is SQVTM and CDR2 ANQGSEA. Trimming removed 6 bases at V and 15 bases at J, with 18 bases between. The CDR3 reads CSVGDLPPGFF. The CDR3 DNA reads as TGCAGCGTGGGGGACCTTCCCCCGGGGTTCTTC.

This clonotype has only a few counts. V gene TRBV2 combines with J gene TRBJ2-3, with TRBD1 matching over 7 bases. The CDR3 contains 11 residues. J lost 6 bases, V lost 6 bases, and 0 bases had no gene match. The germline V gene has CDR1 SNHLY and CDR2 FYNNEI. CDR3 nucleotides: TGTGCCAGCAGACAGGGGGATACGCAGTATTTT. This sequence encodes CASRQGDTQYF.

This rearrangement joins TRBV28 to TRBJ1-1; 7 nucleotides match TRBD1. This CDR3 is 14 amino acids long. Unmatched junction bases numbered 4, after V lost 6 bases and J lost 0 bases. The germline gives CDR1 MDHEN, CDR2 SYDVKM. CDR3 DNA sequence: TGTGCCAGCAGCACGGGACAGATGAACACTGAAGCTTTCTTT. It specifies CASSTGQMNTEAFF.

The sample holds many counts of this clonotype. V usage is TRBV7-2 and J usage is TRBJ2-5; D might be TRBD2 (6 bases). The CDR3 contains 15 residues. Germline V gene data show CDR1 as SGHTA and CDR2 as FQGNSA. V was shortened by 0 bases and J by 9 bases, with 17 bases between the two germline ends. In DNA form, the CDR3 reads TGTGCCAGCAGCTTAGCGCTTAGGATCGGGAGACCCCAGTACTTC. This codes for CASSLALRIGRPQYF.

This clonotype has just a few counts. The rearrangement uses TRBV11-2 and TRBJ2-3; D is tentatively TRBD1 or TRBD2 (5 bases each). From germline, CDR1 is SGHAT and CDR2 FQNNGV. The CDR3 runs to 14 residues. V lost 8 bases and J lost 2, with 14 bases in between. CDR3 DNA sequence: TGTGCCAGCTCACAATCGGGACCCACAGATACGCAGTATTTT. The encoded protein is CASSQSGPTDTQYF.

This clonotype was picked up a small number of times. The chain couples TRBV24-1 to TRBJ2-3; D is undetermined. Trimming took off 6 bases at V and 0 bases at J, with 9 bases between the two ends. CDR3 length: 14 amino acids. Germline CDR1 and CDR2: KGHDR and SFDVKD. DNA for the CDR3: TGTGCCACCAGTAGACCGTCTAGCACAGATACGCAGTATTTT. Its translation: CATSRPSSTDTQYF.

This clonotype was seen ten or more times. The chain links TRBV6-5 to TRBJ2-1; D is unresolved. V lost 5 bases and J lost 1, with 12 bases in between. From germline, CDR1 is MNHEY and CDR2 SVGAGI. The CDR3 is made up of 15 amino acids. The CDR3 region has the DNA TGTGCCAGCAGTCCCCGTCCCCTGTCCTACAATGAGCAGTTCTTC. As protein: CASSPRPLSYNEQFF.

This clonotype was detected a few times. The chain links TRBV12-3 or TRBV12-4 to TRBJ2-1, with D maybe TRBD2 (5 bases). The CDR3 extends over 14 amino acids. Between the trimmed V and J ends, which lost 2 bases and 8 bases, there was a span of 13 bases. This chain's CDR3 is CASSLPPGVDEQFF. CDR3 DNA: TGTGCCAGCAGTTTACCCCCCGGGGTGGATGAGCAGTTCTTC.

The chain has TRBV5-5 and TRBJ2-2; D is uncertain. Germline assignment: CDR1 SGHKS and CDR2 YYEKEE (reference sequence). V lost 0 bases to trimming and J lost 6 bases, with 15 bases between them. CDR3 length: 16 amino acids. CDR3 nucleotides: TGTGCCAGCAGCTTGGTGGACCGGCCAGGTGCCGGGGAGCTGTTTTTT. Its protein is CASSLVDRPGAGELFF.

The gene calls are TRBV4-3 and TRBJ2-2; D ambiguous. The germline V gene has CDR1 LGHNA and CDR2 YSLEER. Trimming shortened V by 0 bases and J by 5 bases, and 13 bases separated the two germline ends. The CDR3 length is 16 residues. The CDR3 coding sequence is TGCGCCAGCAGCCAAGATTGGATAGAGGCGACCGGGGAGCTGTTTTTT. Amino acid sequence: CASSQDWIEATGELFF.

The rearrangement links TRBV10-3 to TRBJ2-3, with TRBD2 matching over 14 bases. The CDR3 has 17 amino acids. CDR1 and CDR2 from the germline V gene are ENHRY and SYGVKD. The ends lost 6 bases at V and 0 bases at J; junction bases unmatched: 5. The CDR3 spells CAIRGTSGSASTDTQYF. The CDR3 region has the DNA TGTGCCATCAGGGGGACTAGCGGGAGTGCTAGCACAGATACGCAGTATTTT.

The chain joins TRBV10-3 to TRBJ2-2; the D gene is possibly TRBD1 (5 bases). Germline V gene lookup returns CDR1 ENHRY and CDR2 SYGVKD. Between the trimmed V and J ends, which lost 7 bases and 6 bases, there was a span of 15 bases. The CDR3 has 14 amino acids. DNA for the CDR3: TGTGCCATCACCCGAGACAGACAAGCCGGGGAGCTGTTTTTT. Protein product: CAITRDRQAGELFF.